A single sample is the source of the 19 T cell receptor beta chains below, sequenced in a study of vaccination and CD4 T cells after COVID-19. Sample treatment: 10-day PBMC culture with coronavirus spike peptide pools or control peptides (ViraFEST assay). The antigens these receptors bind are not known. The Oncomine TCR Beta short-read assay was applied to DNA of cultured CD4+ T cells. TCRdb independently ran MiXCR on the PCR reads; one entry per CDR3 protein. The table includes some 11,000 distinct CDR3 sequences, roughly three quarters detected once. Sequenced input: CD4+ T cells from blood, cultured in vitro. Source of these receptors: a human donor who had recovered from COVID-19.

The rearrangement links TRBV4-3 to TRBJ2-7, with D possibly being TRBD1 (6 bases). V gave up 5 bases and J gave up 0 bases, with 14 bases separating them. CDR1 LGHNA and CDR2 YSLEER come from the germline V gene. The CDR3 sequence is 15 residues long. CDR3 DNA sequence: TGCGCCAGCAGCAGAAACCGGGACAACTCCTACGAGCAGTACTTC. It yields the protein CASSRNRDNSYEQYF.

The gene calls are TRBV20-1 and TRBJ2-5, with TRBD2 matching over 9 bases. CDR3 length equals 14 residues. The germline CDR1 and CDR2 sequences are DFQATT and SNEGSKA (reference sequence). V shed 0 bases, J shed 4 bases, and the junction held 3 bases outside the gene matches. The CDR3 reads CSARELSGRETQYF. CDR3 DNA: TGCAGTGCTAGAGAGCTTAGCGGGAGAGAGACCCAGTACTTC.

The genes are TRBV20-1 and TRBJ1-1; TRBD1 agrees at 10 bases. Trimming cost V 2 bases and J 4 bases; bases outside gene matches: 1. CDR1 is DFQATT and CDR2 is SNEGSKA in the germline V gene (reference sequence). The CDR3 extends over 13 amino acids. DNA of the CDR3: TGCAGTGCTAGACGACAGGGGGCCACTGAAGCTTTCTTT. Translated: CSARRQGATEAFF.

This clonotype has only a few counts. This chain links TRBV24-1 with TRBJ2-7; unclear D gene. CDR1 is KGHDR and CDR2 is SFDVKD in the germline V gene. Trimming took off 5 bases at V and 1 base at J, with 5 bases between the two ends. The CDR3 runs 12 residues. The CDR3 nucleotides are TGTGCCACCAGTGGCGGATCCTACGAGCAGTACTTC. This gives the protein CATSGGSYEQYF.

The chain joins TRBV20-1 to TRBJ1-5; 8 nucleotides align to TRBD1. Germline CDR1 and CDR2: DFQATT and SNEGSKA (reference sequence). The CDR3 sequence is 13 residues long. J lost 7 bases, V lost 3 bases, and 5 bases had no gene match. This chain's CDR3 is CSASGQGGQPQHF. In DNA, the CDR3 is TGCAGTGCTAGCGGACAGGGAGGACAGCCCCAGCATTTT.

This clonotype appeared a few times. The V call is TRBV6-5, the J call TRBJ2-5, with D possibly being TRBD2 (5 bases). CDR1 is MNHEY and CDR2 is SVGAGI in the germline V gene. The CDR3 contains 12 residues. Trimming took off 4 bases at V and 6 bases at J, with 9 bases between the two ends. The chain's CDR3 is CASSSGRKTQYF. The CDR3 DNA is TGTGCCAGCAGTTCGGGAAGGAAGACCCAGTACTTC.

By sample share, this clonotype is large (0.1 to 1%). This chain joins TRBV20-1 and TRBJ1-5; 8 bases fit TRBD1. After removal of 6 bases from V and 6 bases from J, the junction contained 7 bases not matched to a gene. The CDR3 loop spans 13 amino acids. The germline V gene encodes CDR1 DFQATT and CDR2 SNEGSKA (reference sequence). CDR3 sequence reads: CSATQGAIQPQHF. The DNA for the CDR3 is TGCAGTGCAACCCAGGGGGCGATTCAGCCCCAGCATTTT.

This chain connects TRBV3-1 to TRBJ1-1; D not certain. CDR3 length equals 11 residues. Trimming cost V 8 bases and J 5 bases, with 9 bases left between them. The germline V gene encodes CDR1 LGHDT and CDR2 YNNKEL (reference sequence). The CDR3 reads CASVSGTEAFF. Written as DNA, the CDR3 is TGTGCCAGCGTGAGCGGAACTGAAGCTTTCTTT.

The chain couples TRBV20-1 to TRBJ2-3; 7 bases are shared with TRBD2. The trim removed 1 base at V and 0 bases at J, leaving 4 bases unmatched. The germline gives CDR1 DFQATT, CDR2 SNEGSKA (reference sequence). There are 15 residues in the CDR3. The chain's CDR3 is CSARGIGRSTDTQYF. The DNA of the CDR3 is TGCAGTGCTAGAGGGATCGGGAGGAGCACAGATACGCAGTATTTT.

The CDR3 is CSARPSGRGYEQYF. CDR3 DNA: TGCAGTGCTAGGCCTAGCGGGAGGGGGTACGAGCAGTACTTC. The chain uses TRBV20-1 and TRBJ2-7; 12 bases agree with TRBD2. This CDR3 has 14 residues. The J segment lost 4 bases and the V segment lost 3 bases, leaving 4 bases of the junction unmatched. The germline gives CDR1 DFQATT, CDR2 SNEGSKA (reference sequence).

This chain connects TRBV20-1 to TRBJ1-2, with D possibly matching TRBD1 (5 bases). The germline gives CDR1 DFQATT, CDR2 SNEGSKA (reference sequence). Trimming left V 4 bases short and J 6 bases short, with 18 bases between. The CDR3 totals 14 residues. The CDR3 DNA reads as TGCAGTGCTACCCCGGGGACCAGGGTTGATGGCTACACCTTC. The encoded protein is CSATPGTRVDGYTF.

The chain uses TRBV7-9 and TRBJ2-3; D call uncertain. Germline CDR1 SEHNR, CDR2 FQNEAQ (reference sequence). Trimming stripped 4 bases from V and 6 bases from J, with 8 bases between. This CDR3 spans 12 amino acids. The CDR3 loop is CASSSVGDTQYF. Here the CDR3 DNA reads TGTGCCAGCAGCTCAGTCGGGGATACGCAGTATTTT.

The chain is built from TRBV19 and TRBJ1-6; TRBD1 agrees at 8 bases. In germline, CDR1 is LNHDA, CDR2 SQIVND (reference sequence). The junction had 7 bases not matched to a gene; V was cut back by 5 bases and J by 10 bases. The CDR3 sequence is 14 residues long. The CDR3 DNA follows: TGTGCCAGTAGTCCCGACAGGGGTGGATCACCCCTCCACTTT. Translating gives CASSPDRGGSPLHF.

V and J are TRBV7-2 and TRBJ2-5; D possibly corresponds to TRBD2 (7 bases). Trimming cost V 1 base and J 4 bases, with 16 bases left between them. This CDR3 comprises 16 residues. CDR1 is SGHTA and CDR2 is FQGNSA in the germline V gene. This CDR3 reads CASSLEAGGRLETQYF. In DNA form, the CDR3 reads TGTGCCAGCAGCTTAGAGGCCGGGGGGCGCTTAGAGACCCAGTACTTC.

The chain has TRBV28 and TRBJ1-6; TRBD1 agrees at 7 bases. CDR1 is MDHEN, CDR2 SYDVKM, per germline. The CDR3 extends over 15 amino acids. The trim removed 3 bases at V and 7 bases at J, leaving 6 bases unmatched. Here the CDR3 DNA reads TGTGCCAGCAGTTTCCTAGACAGGGACAATTCACCCCTCCACTTT. Translation gives CASSFLDRDNSPLHF.

The chain employs TRBV20-1 and TRBJ1-6; D ambiguous. Trimming shortened V by 4 bases and J by 0 bases, and 22 bases separated the two germline ends. The CDR3 is 19 amino acids. The germline CDR1 and CDR2 sequences are DFQATT and SNEGSKA (reference sequence). This CDR3 is CSAKAGGLEGHSYNSPLHF. The CDR3 coding sequence is TGCAGTGCTAAGGCTGGAGGCCTGGAGGGTCACTCCTATAATTCACCCCTCCACTTT.

This clonotype was observed once. V usage is TRBV20-1 and J usage is TRBJ2-5; D perhaps matches TRBD2 (6 bases). Germline CDR1 DFQATT, CDR2 SNEGSKA (reference sequence). The CDR3 has 13 residues. V lost 7 bases, J lost 1 base, and 13 bases lay in between. The CDR3 sequence: CSEGRRTQETQYF. The CDR3 coding sequence is TGCAGTGAAGGGAGGAGGACCCAAGAGACCCAGTACTTC.

This rearrangement joins TRBV6-4 to TRBJ2-7, with 12 nucleotides matching TRBD1. Trimming removed 3 bases from V and 7 bases from J; junction bases left unmatched: 10. Germline CDR1 is MRHNA and CDR2 is SNTAGT. This CDR3 is built from 16 residues. The CDR3 here is CASSDVTGTGGSEQYF. Written as DNA, the CDR3 is TGTGCCAGCAGTGATGTTACCGGGACAGGGGGCAGTGAGCAGTACTTC.

This chain links TRBV7-8 with TRBJ2-1; 8 bases are a match to TRBD2. CDR1 SGHVS and CDR2 FQNEAQ come from the germline V gene. The CDR3 is 15 amino acids. The ends lost 2 bases at V and 0 bases at J; junction bases unmatched: 0. CDR3: CASSLRGGSYNEQFF. In DNA form, the CDR3 reads TGTGCCAGCAGCTTACGGGGGGGCTCCTACAATGAGCAGTTCTTC.